The text below deals with one T cell receptor beta chain. These data belong to a study of shared clonotypes between healthy human individuals. Genomic DNA from each subset was divided evenly over several immunoSEQ plates. Original handling: As immunoSEQ supplied junction-only sequences (without quality scores), filtering differed. Repertoires were generated with immunoSEQ multiplex PCR, while TCRdb's copy carries only in-frame clones and drops some. V and J calls and clone size are copied from that table; D and trimming were computed from the DNA. The data hold some 2,000,000 clones, with approximately 95% observed a single time. Healthy and HIV-negative, the adult donors had no recent acute infections or vaccinations. From CD4+ cells came CD45RA+ naive and CD45RA-negative memory subsets. Trimming left V 1 base short and J 4 bases short, with 10 bases between. The CDR3 length is 14 residues. Germline V gives CDR1 SEHNR, CDR2 FQNEAQ (reference sequence).

This receptor was taken from a man aged 18 to 30 in good health. Sample: naive CD4+ T cells sorted from blood. Subset described: CD45RA+ positively selected. The chain uses TRBV7-9 and TRBJ2-5; D unresolved. CDR3 region: CASSLDIKTETQYF. DNA for the CDR3: TGTGCCAGCAGCTTAGACATTAAGACAGAGACCCAGTACTTC.